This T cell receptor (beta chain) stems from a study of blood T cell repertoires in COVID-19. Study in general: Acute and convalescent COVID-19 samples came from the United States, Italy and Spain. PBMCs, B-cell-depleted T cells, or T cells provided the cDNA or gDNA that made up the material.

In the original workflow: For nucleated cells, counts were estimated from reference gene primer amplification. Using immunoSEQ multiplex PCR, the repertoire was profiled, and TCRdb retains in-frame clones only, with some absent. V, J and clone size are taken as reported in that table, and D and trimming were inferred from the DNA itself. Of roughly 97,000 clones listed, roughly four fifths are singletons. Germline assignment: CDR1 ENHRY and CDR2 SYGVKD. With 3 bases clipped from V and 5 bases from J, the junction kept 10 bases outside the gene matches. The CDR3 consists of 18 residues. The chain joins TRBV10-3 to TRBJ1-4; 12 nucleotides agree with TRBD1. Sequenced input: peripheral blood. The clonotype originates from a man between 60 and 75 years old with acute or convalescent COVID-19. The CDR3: CAISDQPGQGARNEKLFF. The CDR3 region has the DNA TGTGCCATCAGTGATCAGCCGGGACAGGGGGCGCGAAATGAAAAACTGTTTTTT.